These 16 T cell receptor beta chains share one sample of origin, sequenced in a study of low-dose radiotherapy and immunotherapy resistance in tumors. Using a constant-region primer together with a V-primer adapter, TCRs were subjected to roughly 20 PCR cycles of amplification. TCRdb ran MiXCR on the reads and lists one entry per CDR3 protein. Of tens of thousands of distinct CDR3 sequences detected, approximately 31% appear once; the ten largest clones hold less than 9.5%. Time point here: after trial treatment. Documented treatment: LDRT plus nivolumab, ipilimumab, low-dose cyclophosphamide and aspirin (RACIN trial). Sequencing used PBMCs, obtained after low-dose radiotherapy plus immunotherapy. The receptors were gathered from a male donor with rectosigmoid adenocarcinoma.

The table lists this clonotype with a few counts. The V call is TRBV7-9, the J call TRBJ1-5; D is uncertain. CDR1 is SEHNR, CDR2 FQNEAQ, per germline (reference sequence). The CDR3 spans 15 residues. V was cut by 5 bases and J by 0 bases, with 11 bases left in between. The CDR3 DNA is TGTGCCAGCAGCCTCCGGCCTAATAGCAATCAGCCCCAGCATTTT. Amino acid sequence: CASSLRPNSNQPQHF.

The sample holds many counts of this clonotype. V gene TRBV29-1 combines with J gene TRBJ2-5, with D possibly being TRBD1 or TRBD2 (5 bases each). The V end lost 1 base, the J end lost 1 base, and 7 bases lay between the germline ends. Germline values: CDR1 SQVTM, CDR2 ANQGSEA. The length of the CDR3 is 13 residues. The CDR3 DNA sequence: TGCAGCGTTGAAGCTGGGGGCCAAGAGACCCAGTACTTC. Translation: CSVEAGGQETQYF.

The chain couples TRBV10-3 to TRBJ2-1, with no clear D. CDR3 length: 15 residues. V shed 3 bases and J shed 7 bases, with 16 bases lying between them. Germline V gene sequence: CDR1 ENHRY, CDR2 SYGVKD. This CDR3 is CAISETAQSRNEQFF. CDR3 nucleotide sequence: TGTGCCATCAGTGAAACAGCGCAATCAAGGAATGAGCAGTTCTTC.

This clonotype occurred many times. V usage is TRBV20-1 and J usage is TRBJ2-1, with 12 nucleotides matching TRBD1. Germline lookup yields CDR1 DFQATT and CDR2 SNEGSKA (reference sequence). The CDR3 loop spans 16 amino acids. Losses at the gene ends were 0 bases for V and 6 bases for J; bases not matched to a gene: 6. The CDR3 bases are TGCAGTGCTAGAGATGACGGGACAGGGGGCTCCAATGAGCAGTTCTTC. Translating gives CSARDDGTGGSNEQFF.

The chain recombines TRBV6-2 or TRBV6-3 with TRBJ2-2; D is perhaps TRBD2 (7 bases). Trimming removed 6 bases at V and 2 bases at J, with 19 bases between. The CDR3 has 17 residues. Germline-derived CDR1 and CDR2 are MNHEY and SVGEGT. CDR3 sequence: CASSPKGAGANTGELFF. CDR3 DNA: TGTGCCAGCAGCCCCAAAGGGGCGGGGGCCAACACCGGGGAGCTGTTTTTT.

This clonotype was recorded many times. This chain uses TRBV11-3 with TRBJ2-7; 9 bases agree with TRBD1. The CDR3 length is 13 residues. Germline CDR1 and CDR2: SGHNT and YENEEA. J gave up 6 bases and V 5 bases, and 5 bases lay outside the gene matches. The CDR3: CASSLLTGGEQYF. CDR3 nucleotides: TGTGCCAGCAGCCTACTGACAGGGGGCGAGCAGTACTTC.

This chain links TRBV2 with TRBJ2-7; D is unresolved. Germline-derived CDR1 and CDR2 are SNHLY and FYNNEI. The V and J ends lost 8 bases and 1 base respectively, with 9 bases between them. The CDR3 is made up of 12 amino acids. CDR3 protein: CASLLGSYEQYF. In nucleotides, the CDR3 is TGTGCCAGCCTCTTAGGGTCCTACGAGCAGTACTTC.

CDR3 protein: CASGQGLLNSPLHF. The CDR3 coding sequence is TGCGCCAGCGGACAGGGGCTATTAAATTCACCCCTCCACTTT. The chain employs TRBV5-1 and TRBJ1-6, with 9 bases aligning to TRBD1. Germline CDR1 is SGHRS and CDR2 is YFSETQ. CDR3 size: 14 residues. V was pared by 7 bases and J by 7 bases, with 6 bases of the junction left unmatched.

For this clonotype: This likely traces to a read error, being one base from a far larger clone. The chain employs TRBV4-3 and TRBJ2-1; perhaps TRBD2 as D (6 bases). The end of the DNA is better explained by TRBJ2-5, so the J call may be wrong. From germline, CDR1 is LGHNA and CDR2 YSLEER. This CDR3 is 17 amino acids long. The CDR3 DNA reads TGCGCCAGCAGCCAAGCGCGGAGCGGAGGGTACCAAGTGACCCAGTACTTC. Its protein product is CASSQARSGGYQVTQYF.

The sample holds many counts of this clonotype. The chain has TRBV7-2 and TRBJ2-3; TRBD2 matches at 8 bases. Germline trimming cut 1 base from V and 2 bases from J; bases unmatched to any gene: 8. Looked up from germline, CDR1 is SGHTA and CDR2 is FQGNSA. The CDR3 consists of 17 residues. The CDR3 loop is CASSLGKVSGVTDTQYF. The CDR3 DNA sequence: TGTGCCAGCAGCTTAGGGAAAGTTAGCGGGGTCACAGATACGCAGTATTTT.

V is TRBV3-1 and J is TRBJ2-2; D may be TRBD1 (5 bases). Germline values: CDR1 LGHDT, CDR2 YNNKEL (reference sequence). The CDR3 loop spans 14 amino acids. Trimming removed 0 bases from V and 7 bases from J, with 9 bases in between. CDR3: CASSQEGASGELFF. The CDR3 DNA reads as TGTGCCAGCAGCCAAGAAGGGGCGAGCGGGGAGCTGTTTTTT.

The chain has TRBV27 and TRBJ2-1; unclear D gene. V was clipped by 5 bases and J by 2 bases, with 13 bases between them. The CDR3 contains 15 residues. Germline CDR1 and CDR2: MNHEY and SMNVEV (reference sequence). CDR3 loop: CASSTRRGAYNEQFF. The DNA of the CDR3 is TGTGCCAGCAGTACCAGGAGAGGTGCCTACAATGAGCAGTTCTTC.

This clonotype was seen only a few times. This rearrangement joins TRBV4-2 to TRBJ2-2; perhaps TRBD1 as D (5 bases). The CDR3 runs 15 residues. Germline loops: CDR1 LGHNA, CDR2 YNFKEQ. The V end lost 2 bases, the J end lost 6 bases, and 13 bases lay between the germline ends. DNA of the CDR3: TGTGCCAGCAGCCAACTCAGGGCCTCCCCCGGGGAGCTGTTTTTT. Translation: CASSQLRASPGELFF.

A single count supports this clonotype. The CDR3: CASSLGLWASGISYEQYF. In DNA form, the CDR3 reads TGTGCCAGCAGTTTAGGGCTATGGGCTAGCGGGATTTCCTACGAGCAGTACTTC. The chain carries TRBV12-3 or TRBV12-4 and TRBJ2-7; 9 bases are a match to TRBD2. After removal of 1 base from V and 1 base from J, the junction contained 11 bases not matched to a gene. This CDR3 region has 18 residues.

This chain connects TRBV13 to TRBJ1-5; D is uncertain. The CDR3 is made up of 14 amino acids. Trimming left V 6 bases short and J 0 bases short, with 9 bases between. From germline, CDR1 is PRHDT and CDR2 FYEKMQ (reference sequence). CDR3 DNA sequence: TGTGCCAGCAGTGAACAGCTTAGCAATCAGCCCCAGCATTTT. Translation gives CASSEQLSNQPQHF. Full variable domain (missing parts from reference TRBV13 and TRBJ1-5): AAGVIQSPRHLIKEKRETATLKCYPIPRHDTVYWYQQGPGQDPQFLISFYEKMQSDKGSIPDRFSAQQFSDYHSELNMSSLELGDSALYFCASSEQLSNQPQHFGDGTRLSIL.

The rearrangement links TRBV3-1 to TRBJ1-2; the D is unclear. V was clipped by 1 base and J by 1 base, with 7 bases between them. The CDR3 loop spans 14 amino acids. Germline V gives CDR1 LGHDT, CDR2 YNNKEL (reference sequence). CDR3 sequence: CASSQAVLNYGYTF. The CDR3 DNA reads TGTGCCAGCAGCCAAGCGGTTCTTAACTATGGCTACACCTTC.